This T cell receptor beta chain was found in a study of blood T cell repertoires in COVID-19. Sequencing used immunoSEQ multiplex PCR; TCRdb keeps in-frame clones, though not all of them. Of some 380,000 clones listed, around 87% are singletons. V lost 4 bases to trimming and J lost 8 bases; unmatched junction nucleotides: 7. Germline V gene lookup returns CDR1 SGHRS and CDR2 YFSETQ. The CDR3 is made up of 13 amino acids. This chain uses TRBV5-1 with TRBJ1-2; 8 nucleotides line up with TRBD1. The TCR originated in a man aged 30 to 45 who had recovered from COVID-19. The sequenced sample was PBMCs or T cells enriched from blood (not recorded which). CDR3 nucleotides: TGCGCCAGCAGCCCATCAGGGGGCGAAGGCTACACCTTC. Protein sequence: CASSPSGGEGYTF.